This T cell receptor beta chain derives from a study of T cells in Graves' hyperthyroidism and ophthalmopathy. The table lists this clonotype with many counts. The V and J ends lost 0 bases and 2 bases, in that order; junction bases with no gene match: 1. Germline CDR1 is SGHRS and CDR2 is YFSETQ. CDR3 length: 14 residues. Authors of the study amplified TCR beta CDR3 regions from RNA transcripts. TCR CDR3 underwent first-round RT-PCR with the HTBI primer set. TCRdb fed the multiplex PCR reads into MiXCR, producing one record per CDR3 protein. The data show 95,000 to 100,000 distinct CDR3 sequences, with about 51% seen just once and roughly 27% held by the top ten.

V is TRBV5-1 and J is TRBJ2-7, with 8 bases identical to TRBD1. The specimen was blood. The TCR was taken from a woman in her thirties or forties with Graves' hyperthyroidism. The CDR3 nucleotides are TGCGCCAGCAGCTTGGACAGGGGGGCCTACGAGCAGTACTTC. It codes for CASSLDRGAYEQYF.